One sample yielded the 2 T cell receptor beta chains listed below, sequenced in a study of CD8 T cells in ankylosing spondylitis. Study outcomes and limitations: A motif of 8 or 9 highly homologous TCR beta variants was seen as apparently characteristic of ankylosing spondylitis blood.

No antigen is known for these receptors. TCRdb processed the 5' RACE reads anew with MiXCR; each CDR3 protein has one entry. Of roughly 370,000 distinct CDR3 sequences listed, more than 20% are singletons. Input material: blood, either unsorted or a sorted T cell fraction (not recorded which). The receptor set was obtained from a male donor with ankylosing spondylitis.

There are a few counts of this clonotype. The V and J genes are TRBV20-1 and TRBJ1-2; D might be TRBD1 (5 bases). The CDR3 loop spans 14 amino acids. Trimming took off 3 bases at V and 1 base at J, with 12 bases between the two ends. In germline, CDR1 is DFQATT, CDR2 SNEGSKA (reference sequence). CDR3 loop: CSARSPGFNYGYTF. Here the CDR3 DNA reads TGCAGTGCTAGGAGCCCAGGGTTTAACTATGGCTACACCTTC.

The chain recombines TRBV4-1 with TRBJ1-5; D is unresolved. This CDR3 spans 13 amino acids. Deletions cut 1 base from V and 9 bases from J, with 10 bases between. Germline-derived CDR1 and CDR2 are MGHRA and YSYEKL. The CDR3 coding sequence is TGCGCCAGCAGCCAAGGCCAGGTCACGCCCCAGCATTTT. It is translated as CASSQGQVTPQHF.